The TCR beta chain described here comes from a study of shared clonotypes between healthy human individuals. At the level of the study: A couple of female and a few male donors aged 18 to 49 were enrolled. Overall study findings and caveats: The genetic and exposure-history diversity represented was limited by few donors. The sharing of around 5% of naive CD4 clonotypes was seen across a few donors.

Terminally differentiated effector memory CD45RA+ cells were excluded from the naive CD8 cells, which were CD45RO-negative and positively selected for CCR7. Genomic DNA of each subset was evenly split across several immunoSEQ plates. Clones were sequenced by immunoSEQ multiplex PCR, and TCRdb holds only the in-frame ones, with some missing. This table holds some 1,900,000 clones, over 85% found once. This CDR3 region has 12 residues. V lost 5 bases, J lost 2 bases, and 7 bases lay in between. Germline loops: CDR1 SEHNR, CDR2 FQNEAQ (reference sequence). Note on this clone: Its target is unknown.

The sequence was collected from a man younger than 35 in good health. What was sequenced was naive CD8+ T cells sorted from blood. The chain is built from TRBV7-9 and TRBJ2-7; D is unresolved. Written as DNA, the CDR3 is TGTGCCAGCAGCCTCCAGACCTACGAGCAGTACTTC. This translates into CASSLQTYEQYF.